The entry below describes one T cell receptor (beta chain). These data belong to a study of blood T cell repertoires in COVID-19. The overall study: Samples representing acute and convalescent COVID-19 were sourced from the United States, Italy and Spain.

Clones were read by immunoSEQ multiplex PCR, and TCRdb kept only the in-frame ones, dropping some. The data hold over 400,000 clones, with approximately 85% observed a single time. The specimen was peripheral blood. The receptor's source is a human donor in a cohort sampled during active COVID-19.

The CDR3 sequence is CASSIGTSGKHEQFF. CDR3 DNA sequence: TGTGCCAGCAGTATTGGGACTAGCGGGAAGCATGAGCAGTTCTTC. This sequence joins TRBV28 and TRBJ2-1; 13 nucleotides match TRBD2. After removal of 5 bases from V and 8 bases from J, the junction contained 6 bases not matched to a gene. CDR1 and CDR2 (germline): MDHEN, SYDVKM. CDR3 length: 15 residues.